The present entry profiles one T cell receptor beta chain with its context. Antigen unknown. Data came from immunoSEQ multiplex PCR; TCRdb stores just in-frame clones and leaves some out. The data hold 150,000 or so clones, with approximately 92% observed a single time. The data derive from a study of T cell responses to AZD1222 COVID-19 vaccine. Study-wide points: The donors showed a predominance of white British ancestry and of females, with possible underestimation of clonal diversity. Samples come after the peak T cell response, not at day 14.

Looked up from germline, CDR1 is MNHEY and CDR2 is SMNVEV (reference sequence). Trimming removed 5 bases at V and 5 bases at J, with 12 bases between. The CDR3 spans 14 residues. Sequencing used peripheral blood, obtained on day 0 of AZD1222 vaccination. The chain joins TRBV27 to TRBJ2-2; D remains ambiguous. This receptor was identified in an adult in good health. The CDR3: CASSLTQVTGELFF. DNA for the CDR3: TGTGCCAGCAGTCTCACCCAGGTTACCGGGGAGCTGTTTTTT.